This T cell receptor (beta chain) was profiled in a study of blood T cell repertoires in COVID-19. The overall study: The cDNA or gDNA used as material had been derived from T cells, B-cell-depleted T cells, or PBMCs.

Researchers sorted participants into cohorts using their self-reported clinical history. Donors in Cohort 3 who had recovered were those with two negative PCRs, healthcare professional clearance, or resolution of their symptoms. V shed 6 bases and J 5 bases; nucleotides not matched to a gene: 9. Germline-derived CDR1 and CDR2 are LNHDA and SQIVND (reference sequence). The CDR3 covers 14 residues. In the study's own analysis: Cell counts per sample came from amplifying reference gene primers. The table came from immunoSEQ multiplex PCR; TCRdb's copy has only in-frame clones and leaves some out. The V and J calls and the clone size are those of that table, but D and trimming were determined from the DNA. This table has roughly 190,000 clones, roughly 80% appearing once.

The source material was PBMCs or T cells enriched from blood (not recorded which). The source of this sequence is a man between 35 and 55 years old who had recovered from COVID-19. The V and J genes are TRBV19 and TRBJ2-7; 8 bases are shared with TRBD1. The CDR3 is CASREFGQGHEQYF. CDR3 DNA: TGTGCCAGTAGGGAGTTCGGACAGGGACACGAGCAGTACTTC.